This T cell receptor (beta chain) comes out of a study of beta chain features in type 1 diabetes. Overall study findings and caveats: The study found moderately but significantly shorter TCRB CDR3s in all four CD4+ subsets of Type 1 diabetes patients.

The V and J ends lost 0 bases and 2 bases respectively, with 5 bases between them. CDR1 and CDR2 from the germline V gene are LNHNV and YYDKDF (reference sequence). The CDR3 covers 14 residues. All of the isolated RNA was reverse transcribed, so expressed TCRB transcripts were sequenced. Assay used: immunoSEQ multiplex PCR; TCRdb lists only in-frame clones, some missing. The sample lists 240,000 or so clones, around 21% occurring once. This clone showed up just a few times. Its antigen is not known. This same CDR3 is encoded by further DNA sequences in the sample. Sequenced: naive CD4+ T cells from blood. This receptor was obtained from a woman aged 40-49 years with type 1 diabetes. V gene TRBV15 combines with J gene TRBJ1-5; no firm D call. The CDR3 protein is CATSRDIGNQPQHF. The CDR3 region has the DNA TGTGCCACCAGCAGAGATATTGGCAATCAGCCCCAGCATTTT.